The 5 T cell receptor beta chains reported below all come from one sample, sequenced in a study of T cells in Graves' hyperthyroidism and ophthalmopathy. The CDR3 regions of TCR beta were amplified from RNA transcripts. Initially, a first-round RT-PCR of the TCR CDR3 employed the HTBI primer set. TCRdb reprocessed the multiplex PCR reads via MiXCR and lists one record per CDR3 protein. Seen here are more than 300,000 distinct CDR3 sequences, about 15% observed once, and the top ten hold 20% to 25%. The material sequenced was blood. These receptors were taken from a woman in her thirties with Graves' hyperthyroidism.

This clonotype was detected ten times or more. V is TRBV15 and J is TRBJ1-2, with D perhaps TRBD1 (6 bases). Germline values: CDR1 LNHNV, CDR2 YYDKDF (reference sequence). Trimming removed 4 bases from V and 2 bases from J, with 8 bases in between. CDR3 length equals 13 residues. The CDR3 loop is CATSIDRNYGYTF. CDR3 bases: TGTGCCACCAGCATCGACAGGAACTATGGCTACACCTTC. The full variable domain, completed using reference TRBV15 and TRBJ1-2, is DAMVIQNPRYQVTQFGKPVTLSCSQTLNHNVMYWYQQKSSQAPKLLFHYYDKDFNNEADTPDNFQSRRPNTSFCFLDIRSPGLGDTAMYLCATSIDRNYGYTFGSGTRLTVV.

This clonotype was seen many times. The gene calls are TRBV20-1 and TRBJ1-1; tentatively, D is TRBD1 (6 bases). V dropped 0 bases and J dropped 6 bases, with 20 bases sitting between them. The CDR3 has 16 residues. CDR1 and CDR2 (germline): DFQATT, SNEGSKA (reference sequence). CDR3 amino acids: CSARDQGTGYSSEAFF. The DNA for the CDR3 is TGCAGTGCTAGAGATCAGGGTACAGGGTATTCCTCTGAAGCTTTCTTT.

This clonotype was detected only a few times. The chain combines TRBV5-8 with TRBJ2-1; TRBD2 aligns across 9 bases. The CDR3 length is 14 residues. J was trimmed by 6 bases and V by 5 bases; bases with no gene match: 6. The germline V gene has CDR1 SGHTS and CDR2 YDEGEE. The chain's CDR3 is CASRGTSRGNEQFF. The CDR3 DNA reads as TGTGCCAGCAGGGGGACTAGCCGAGGCAATGAGCAGTTCTTC.

The chain recombines TRBV7-9 with TRBJ2-7, with TRBD2 identical over 11 bases. CDR3 size: 13 residues. Germline-derived CDR1 and CDR2 are SEHNR and FQNEAQ (reference sequence). Unmatched junction bases numbered 3, after V lost 5 bases and J lost 6 bases. In nucleotides, the CDR3 is TGTGCCAGCAGCGCCGGGACTAGCGGCGAGCAGTACTTC. Translated, it gives CASSAGTSGEQYF.

Points on this clonotype: Germline is not matched at one junction end, which may reflect a read error. This chain joins TRBV28 and TRBJ1-4; 7 nucleotides line up with TRBD1. Per the germline V gene, CDR1 is MDHEN and CDR2 is SYDVKM. This CDR3 has 16 residues. The CDR3 reads CAGSIQGEGTNEKLFF. For the CDR3, the DNA is TGTGCCGGCAGTATCCAGGGGGAGGGAACTAATGAAAAACTGTTTTTT.